This T cell receptor (beta chain) appears in the sequencing data of a study of regulatory T cells in long-lasting Graves disease. Sample time point: persistent/refractory GD, antithyroid drugs over 5 years with positive TRAb. RNA extracted from PBMCs served as the sequencing template. This clonotype was seen more than once but under ten times. The germline gives CDR1 MNHNS, CDR2 SASEGT. CDR3 length: 13 amino acids. V was trimmed by 6 bases and J by 0 bases, leaving 8 bases between them. Library construction for TCR beta used iRepertoire HTBI primers and Arm-PCR of CDR3 regions. TCRdb re-derived calls from the multiplex PCR reads in MiXCR, one entry per CDR3 protein. Of 700,000 or so distinct CDR3 sequences listed, 25% to 30% are singletons.

The sequencing used peripheral blood mononuclear cells (PBMCs), collected when the disease was refractory, from a patient treated with antithyroid drugs. The J gene is TRBJ2-5, the V gene TRBV6-1, with D perhaps given as TRBD1 or TRBD2 (5 bases each). This TCR was sampled from a female donor with Graves disease. CDR3 region: CASSRDHQETQYF. In DNA, the CDR3 is TGTGCCAGCAGCCGGGACCACCAAGAGACCCAGTACTTC.